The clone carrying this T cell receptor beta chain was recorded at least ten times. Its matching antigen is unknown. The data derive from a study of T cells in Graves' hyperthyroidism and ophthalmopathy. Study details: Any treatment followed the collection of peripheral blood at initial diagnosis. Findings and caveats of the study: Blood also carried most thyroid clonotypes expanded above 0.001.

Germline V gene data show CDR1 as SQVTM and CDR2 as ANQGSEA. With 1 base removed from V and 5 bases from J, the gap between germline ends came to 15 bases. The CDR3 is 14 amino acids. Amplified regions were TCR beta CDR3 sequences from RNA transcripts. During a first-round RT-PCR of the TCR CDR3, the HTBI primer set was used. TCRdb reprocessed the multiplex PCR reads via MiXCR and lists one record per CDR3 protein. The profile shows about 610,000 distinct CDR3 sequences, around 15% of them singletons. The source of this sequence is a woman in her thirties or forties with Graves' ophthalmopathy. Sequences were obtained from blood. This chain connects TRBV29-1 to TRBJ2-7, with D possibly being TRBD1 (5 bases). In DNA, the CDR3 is TGCAGCGTTGAAGTCCTAGGGGATTCAAACGAGCAGTACTTC. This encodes CSVEVLGDSNEQYF.